This T cell receptor (beta chain) was found in a study of sequential checkpoint blockade in melanoma. The V end lost 2 bases, the J end lost 3 bases, and 13 bases lay between the germline ends. From germline, CDR1 is MDHEN and CDR2 SYDVKM. This CDR3 contains 16 residues. Assay: immunoSEQ multiplex PCR; the TCRdb copy retains only in-frame clones and omits some. The table records fewer than 15,000 clones, almost 85% of them present only once. Documented treatment: randomized to nivolumab then ipilimumab (arm A) or the reverse (arm B). From thawed PBMCs, live CD3+CD8+ cells negative for CD19 and CD56 were sorted.

This clonotype was sampled from a human donor with melanoma. The sample in question was CD8+ T cells sorted from blood (inferred from file names), obtained from a patient given nivolumab and ipilimumab in sequence. The V and J genes are TRBV28 and TRBJ2-2; possibly TRBD1 for D (6 bases). CDR3 in amino acids: CASSLPGRGYTGELFF. CDR3 sequence (DNA): TGTGCCAGCAGTTTACCCGGCAGGGGCTACACCGGGGAGCTGTTTTTT. Full variable domain (rest looked up from reference TRBV28 and TRBJ2-2): DVKVTQSSRYLVKRTGEKVFLECVQDMDHENMFWYRQDPGLGLRLIYFSYDVKMKEKGDIPEGYSVSREKKERFSLILESASTNQTSMYLCASSLPGRGYTGELFFGEGSRLTVL.